The present TCR beta chain was sequenced within a study of T cells in tumors after PD-1 blockade. Study-wide context: Patients had no prior checkpoint blockade, systemic immunosuppressants, or anti-cancer therapy within 4 weeks. Patients received pembrolizumab 200 mg every 3 weeks or cemiplimab 350 mg every 2 weeks.

Remarks on this clone: Its target is not known.

Clones were sequenced by immunoSEQ multiplex PCR, and TCRdb holds only the in-frame ones, with some missing. The profile shows roughly 4,200 clones, 65% to 75% of them singletons. General observations from the study: Peripheral recruitment is suggested, as some novel exhausted tumor clones were in pre-treatment blood.

Tumor or blood genomic DNA was sequenced, with inputs of about 600 ng to 6,004 ng. Material: tumor tissue, obtained before anti-PD-1 treatment. This receptor was obtained from a human donor with basal cell carcinoma.

CDR3 DNA sequence: TGTGCCTTTAGGGGATGGGATGAAAAACTGTTTTTT. Translating gives CAFRGWDEKLFF. The V and J genes are TRBV30 and TRBJ1-4; TRBD1 is a possible D gene (5 bases). CDR3 length: 12 residues. Germline CDR1 and CDR2: GTSNPN and SVGIG (reference sequence). Deletions cut 7 bases from V and 6 bases from J, with 12 bases between.